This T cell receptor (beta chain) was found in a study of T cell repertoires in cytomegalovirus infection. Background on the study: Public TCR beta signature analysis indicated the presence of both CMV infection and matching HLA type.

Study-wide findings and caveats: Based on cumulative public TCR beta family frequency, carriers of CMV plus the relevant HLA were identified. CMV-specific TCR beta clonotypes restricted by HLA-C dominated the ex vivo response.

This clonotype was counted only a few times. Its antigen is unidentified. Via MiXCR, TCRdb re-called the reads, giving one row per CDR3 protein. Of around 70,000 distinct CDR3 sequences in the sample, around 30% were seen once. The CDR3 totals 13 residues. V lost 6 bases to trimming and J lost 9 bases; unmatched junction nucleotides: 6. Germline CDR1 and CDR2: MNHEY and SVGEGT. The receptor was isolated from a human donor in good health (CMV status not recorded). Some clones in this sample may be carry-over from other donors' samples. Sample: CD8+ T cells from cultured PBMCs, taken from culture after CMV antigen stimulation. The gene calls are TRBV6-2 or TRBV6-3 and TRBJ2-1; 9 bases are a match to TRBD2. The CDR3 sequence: CASSPGLAFEQFF. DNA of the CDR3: TGTGCCAGCAGCCCCGGACTAGCGTTTGAGCAGTTCTTC.